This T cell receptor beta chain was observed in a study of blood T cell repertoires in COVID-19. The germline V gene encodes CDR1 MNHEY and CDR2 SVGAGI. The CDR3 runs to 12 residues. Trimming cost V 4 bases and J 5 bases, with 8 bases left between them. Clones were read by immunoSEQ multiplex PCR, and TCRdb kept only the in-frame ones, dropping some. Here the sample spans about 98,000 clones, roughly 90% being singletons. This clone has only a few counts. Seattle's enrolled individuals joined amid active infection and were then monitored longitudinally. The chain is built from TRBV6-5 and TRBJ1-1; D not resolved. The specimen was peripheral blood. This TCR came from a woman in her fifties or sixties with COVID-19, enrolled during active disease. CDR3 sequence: CASSLAGTEAFF. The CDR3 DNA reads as TGTGCCAGCAGTTTAGCGGGGACTGAAGCTTTCTTT.